The clone carrying this T cell receptor (beta chain) was seen many times. Its antigen is unidentified. This record comes from a study of T cells in Graves' hyperthyroidism and ophthalmopathy. This CDR3 comprises 15 residues. V shed 5 bases and J shed 1 base, with 12 bases lying between them. Germline V gene sequence: CDR1 KGHSH, CDR2 LQKENI. Findings and caveats of the study: With a median lead of 6.5 months before onset, the model predicted ophthalmopathy. Most thyroid clonotypes that were expanded above 0.001 also turned up in blood.

RNA transcripts were the template for amplifying TCR beta CDR3 regions. The TCR CDR3 was amplified in a first-round RT-PCR using the HTBI primer set. TCRdb called the multiplex PCR reads again in MiXCR, with one record for every CDR3 protein. Of around 200,000 distinct CDR3 sequences listed, around 20% are singletons. Diagnosing involved the use of clinical symptoms, serum thyroxine and TRAb, thyroid ultrasound and orbital computed tomography. Sequences were obtained from blood. The genes are TRBV18 and TRBJ2-1; D possibly corresponds to TRBD1 (6 bases). This TCR was recovered from a man aged 35-49 years with Graves' hyperthyroidism. The CDR3 DNA is TGTGCCAGCTCATCAATGACAGGATCCTACAATGAGCAGTTCTTC. Encoded protein: CASSSMTGSYNEQFF.